This T cell receptor (beta chain) was captured by sequencing in a study of T-cell reconstitution after alpha-beta-depleted transplantation in children. The TCRbeta library was prepared with unique molecular identifiers. TCRdb ran MiXCR on the PCR reads and lists one entry per CDR3 protein. The table includes hundreds of thousands of distinct CDR3 sequences, around 14% detected once. Sample: PBMCs, taken before TCRalphabeta/CD19-depleted stem cell transplant. The source of this sequence is a girl aged 2-10 years with congenital amegakaryocytic thrombocytopenia, due to receive a stem cell transplant.

CDR3 loop: CSARRTRSPNEQFF. DNA of the CDR3: TGCAGTGCTCGGAGGACTAGAAGTCCCAATGAGCAGTTCTTC. The chain links TRBV20-1 to TRBJ2-1, with 7 bases lining up with TRBD2. Germline V CDR1 and CDR2: DFQATT, SNEGSKA (reference sequence). This CDR3 spans 14 amino acids. J gave up 6 bases and V 5 bases, and 10 bases lay outside the gene matches.